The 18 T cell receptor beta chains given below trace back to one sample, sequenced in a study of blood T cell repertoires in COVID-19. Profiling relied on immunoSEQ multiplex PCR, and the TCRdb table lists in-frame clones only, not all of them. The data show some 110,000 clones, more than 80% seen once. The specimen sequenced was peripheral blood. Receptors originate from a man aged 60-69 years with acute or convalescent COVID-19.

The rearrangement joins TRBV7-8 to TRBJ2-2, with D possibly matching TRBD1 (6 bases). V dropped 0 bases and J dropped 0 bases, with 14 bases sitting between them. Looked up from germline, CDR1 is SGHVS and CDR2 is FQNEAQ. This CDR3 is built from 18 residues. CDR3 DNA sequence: TGTGCCAGCAGCTTAGCCTCATACAGGGCTACGAACACCGGGGAGCTGTTTTTT. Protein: CASSLASYRATNTGELFF.

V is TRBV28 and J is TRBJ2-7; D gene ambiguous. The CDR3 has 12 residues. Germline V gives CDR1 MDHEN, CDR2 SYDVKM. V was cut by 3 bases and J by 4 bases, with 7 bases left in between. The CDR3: CASSLAAYEQYF. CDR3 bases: TGTGCCAGCAGTTTGGCCGCTTACGAGCAGTACTTC.

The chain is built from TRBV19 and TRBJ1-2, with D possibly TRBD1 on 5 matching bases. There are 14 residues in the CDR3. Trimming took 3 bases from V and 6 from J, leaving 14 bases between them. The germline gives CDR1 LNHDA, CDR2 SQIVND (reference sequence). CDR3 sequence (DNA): TGTGCCAGTAGTATTTCTGGGCAGGGCGATGGCTACACCTTC. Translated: CASSISGQGDGYTF. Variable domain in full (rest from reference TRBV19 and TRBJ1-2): DGGITQSPKYLFRKEGQNVTLSCEQNLNHDAMYWYRQDPGQGLRLIYYSQIVNDFQKGDIAEGYSVSREKKESFPLTVTSAQKNPTAFYLCASSISGQGDGYTFGSGTRLTVV.

The CDR3 coding sequence is TGTGCCAGCAGTAAACTAGCGGGAGGGCGAGAGACCCAGTACTTC. Translated: CASSKLAGGRETQYF. The chain has TRBV6-5 and TRBJ2-5, with 13 bases identical to TRBD2. Trimming cost V 5 bases and J 4 bases; bases outside gene matches: 4. Germline CDR1 MNHEY, CDR2 SVGAGI. The CDR3 has 15 residues.

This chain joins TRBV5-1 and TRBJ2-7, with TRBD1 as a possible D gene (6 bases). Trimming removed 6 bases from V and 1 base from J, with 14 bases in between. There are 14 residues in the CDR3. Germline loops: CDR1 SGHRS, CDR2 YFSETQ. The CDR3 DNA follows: TGCGCCAGCAACCCGAGTACAGGGTCCTACGAGCAGTACTTC. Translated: CASNPSTGSYEQYF.

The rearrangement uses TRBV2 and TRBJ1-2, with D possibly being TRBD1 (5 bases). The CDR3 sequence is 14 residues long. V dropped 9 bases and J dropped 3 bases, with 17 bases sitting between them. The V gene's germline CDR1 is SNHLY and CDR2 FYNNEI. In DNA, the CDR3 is TGTGCCAGTCTCGAAGGACACAGCCACTATGGCTACACCTTC. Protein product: CASLEGHSHYGYTF.

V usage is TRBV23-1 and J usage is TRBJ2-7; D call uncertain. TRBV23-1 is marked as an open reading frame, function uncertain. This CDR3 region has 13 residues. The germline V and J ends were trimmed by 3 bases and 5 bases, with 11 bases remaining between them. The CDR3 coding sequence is TGCGCCAGCAGTCAGGGCCTGGGCGACGAGCAGTACTTC. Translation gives CASSQGLGDEQYF.

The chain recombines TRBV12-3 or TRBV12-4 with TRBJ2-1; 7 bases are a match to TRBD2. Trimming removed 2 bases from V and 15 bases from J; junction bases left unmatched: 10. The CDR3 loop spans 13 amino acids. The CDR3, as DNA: TGTGCCAGCAGTTTAACCCGGACTAGTGGGCCGTTCTTC. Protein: CASSLTRTSGPFF.

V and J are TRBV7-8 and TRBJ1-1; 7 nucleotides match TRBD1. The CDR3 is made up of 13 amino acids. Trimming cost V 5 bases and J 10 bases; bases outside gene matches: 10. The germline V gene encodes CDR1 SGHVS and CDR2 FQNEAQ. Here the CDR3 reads CASSGQEVHGAFF. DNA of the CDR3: TGTGCCAGCAGCGGACAGGAGGTACATGGAGCTTTCTTT.

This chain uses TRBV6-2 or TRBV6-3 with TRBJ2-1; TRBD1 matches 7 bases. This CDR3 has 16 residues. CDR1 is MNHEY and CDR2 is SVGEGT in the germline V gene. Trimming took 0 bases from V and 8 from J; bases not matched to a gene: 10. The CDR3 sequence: CASSYSTDRSWDEQFF. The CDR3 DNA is TGTGCCAGCAGTTACTCGACGGACAGGTCTTGGGATGAGCAGTTCTTC.

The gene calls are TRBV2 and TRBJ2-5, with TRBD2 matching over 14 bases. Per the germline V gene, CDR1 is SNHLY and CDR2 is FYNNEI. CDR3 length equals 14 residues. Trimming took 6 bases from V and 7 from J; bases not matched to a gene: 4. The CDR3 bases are TGTGCCAGCAGCCCCGGGACTAGCGGGGGGACCCAGTACTTC. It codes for CASSPGTSGGTQYF.

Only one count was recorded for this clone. CDR3 bases: TGCGCCAGCAGCCAAGGGGTTTGGGGACAAGGAAAGGATACGCAGTATTTT. It codes for CASSQGVWGQGKDTQYF. The chain employs TRBV4-1 and TRBJ2-3; tentatively, D is TRBD1 (6 bases). Germline values: CDR1 MGHRA, CDR2 YSYEKL. This CDR3 has 17 amino acids. Trimming removed 1 base at V and 6 bases at J, with 20 bases between.

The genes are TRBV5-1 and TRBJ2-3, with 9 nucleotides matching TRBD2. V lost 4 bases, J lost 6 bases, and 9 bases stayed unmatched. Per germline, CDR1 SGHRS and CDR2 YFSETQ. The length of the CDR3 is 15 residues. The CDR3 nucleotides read TGCGCCAGCAGCATCGTAGCGGGGGTCGGGGATACGCAGTATTTT. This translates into CASSIVAGVGDTQYF.

In nucleotides, the CDR3 is TGTGCCACCAGTGACCACAGGGCGGGGGCCTTGGAAAAACTGTTTTTT. This sequence encodes CATSDHRAGALEKLFF. The gene calls are TRBV24-1 and TRBJ1-4; a weak D match, TRBD1 (6 bases). The CDR3 sequence is 16 residues long. Germline V gene sequence: CDR1 KGHDR, CDR2 SFDVKD. Trimming pared 4 bases from V and 8 bases from J, leaving 19 bases between.

In nucleotides, the CDR3 is TGTGCCAGCAGGGAGCAGGGGGAACTAAACTATGGCTACACCTTC. Its translation: CASREQGELNYGYTF. The chain uses TRBV28 and TRBJ1-2, with 7 bases fitting TRBD1. The CDR3 has 15 amino acids. The V gene end was trimmed by 6 bases and the J gene end by 2 bases; junction bases not matched to a gene: 9. Germline V gene data show CDR1 as MDHEN and CDR2 as SYDVKM.

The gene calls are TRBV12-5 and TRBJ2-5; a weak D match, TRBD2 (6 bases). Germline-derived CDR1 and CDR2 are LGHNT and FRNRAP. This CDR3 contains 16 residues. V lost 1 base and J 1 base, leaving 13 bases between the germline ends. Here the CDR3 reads CASGLAPWRVQETQYF. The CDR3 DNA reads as TGTGCTAGTGGTTTGGCCCCCTGGAGGGTCCAAGAGACCCAGTACTTC.

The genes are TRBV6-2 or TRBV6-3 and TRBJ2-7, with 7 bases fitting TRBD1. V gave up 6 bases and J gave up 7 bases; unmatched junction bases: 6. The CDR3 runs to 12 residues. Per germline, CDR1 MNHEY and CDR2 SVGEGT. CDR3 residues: CASSDRVKEQYV. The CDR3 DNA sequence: TGTGCCAGCAGCGACAGGGTAAAAGAGCAGTACGTC.

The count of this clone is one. Here the CDR3 reads CASSLSGGSYNEQFF. The DNA of the CDR3 is TGTGCCAGCAGTTTATCAGGGGGATCCTACAATGAGCAGTTCTTC. The V and J genes are TRBV27 and TRBJ2-1; a weak D match, TRBD1 (6 bases). Trimming took off 0 bases at V and 1 base at J, with 7 bases between the two ends. The CDR3 sequence is 15 residues long. Germline V lookup: CDR1 MNHEY, CDR2 SMNVEV (reference sequence).